The rows below give T cell receptor beta chains drawn from one sample of a study of blood T cell repertoires in COVID-19. Sequenced by immunoSEQ multiplex PCR; TCRdb stores in-frame clones only, minus some. The sample lists roughly 200,000 clones, almost 85% occurring once. Input material: peripheral blood. The receptors were sampled from a woman aged 70-85 years with active or convalescent COVID-19. CDR3s include the opening cysteine and the closing phenylalanine or tryptophan. The D gene is left open where the match is weak. The listing skips clone size in some rows; elsewhere it reads once, few, many or a size class.

abundance,d_gene,j_gene,v_gene,CDR3aa,CDR3nt
.,.,TRBJ1-1,TRBV19,CASSIGGDYTEAFF,TGTGCCAGTAGTATTGGGGGGGACTACACTGAAGCTTTCTTT
.,TRBD1,TRBJ1-1,TRBV7-9,CASMGQARAEAFF,TGTGCCAGCATGGGACAGGCGCGCGCTGAAGCTTTCTTT
.,.,TRBJ2-7,TRBV28,CASSATLSRGKLSYEQYF,TGTGCCAGCAGCGCAACATTATCCAGGGGAAAACTGTCCTACGAGCAGTACTTC
few,TRBD2,TRBJ2-7,TRBV5-1,CASSLSLAGGGEQYF,TGCGCCAGCAGCTTGTCTCTAGCGGGAGGGGGCGAGCAGTACTTC
.,TRBD2,TRBJ2-1,TRBV6-5,CASSYRGLAGDQQFF,TGTGCCAGCAGTTACAGGGGACTAGCGGGAGATCAGCAGTTCTTC
.,TRBD1,TRBJ1-5,TRBV28,CASSLAGGGNQPQHF,TGTGCCAGCAGTTTGGCAGGGGGCGGCAATCAGCCCCAGCATTTT
.,TRBD2,TRBJ2-7,TRBV15,CATSRDRRGGSSYEQYF,TGTGCCACCAGCAGAGATCGGCGGGGCGGGAGCTCCTACGAGCAGTACTTC
.,TRBD2,TRBJ2-1,TRBV5-1,CASSRRAGPYNEQFF,TGCGCCAGCAGTCGCCGAGCGGGACCATACAATGAGCAGTTCTTC
once,TRBD1,TRBJ2-2,TRBV6-5,CASTPGGVNTGELFF,TGTGCCAGCACCCCAGGGGGCGTAAACACCGGGGAGCTGTTTTTT
.,TRBD1,TRBJ1-2,TRBV4-2,CASSQARTGGRDGYTF,TGTGCCAGCAGCCAAGCGAGGACAGGGGGAAGAGATGGCTACACCTTC
.,.,TRBJ2-7,TRBV4-2,CASSQESLYEQYF,TGTGCCAGCAGCCAAGAGAGTCTGTACGAGCAGTACTTC
.,.,TRBJ2-3,TRBV28,CASSLEGRLRTDTQYF,TGTGCCAGCAGCCTCGAGGGCAGGCTACGCACAGATACGCAGTATTTT
.,.,TRBJ2-7,TRBV5-1,CASSFAGTGGGEQYF,TGCGCCAGCAGTTTCGCCGGGACAGGCGGGGGCGAGCAGTACTTC
once,.,TRBJ2-7,TRBV30,CAWSVNGAYEQYF,TGTGCCTGGAGTGTAAACGGAGCCTACGAGCAGTACTTC
.,TRBD2,TRBJ2-7,TRBV6-1,CASRERGGLAGVYEQYF,TGTGCCAGCAGAGAAAGGGGGGGACTAGCGGGAGTGTACGAGCAGTACTTC
.,.,TRBJ1-6,TRBV28,CASSLDMRSPLHF,TGTGCCAGCAGTTTGGACATGCGTTCACCCCTCCACTTT
.,TRBD1,TRBJ1-1,TRBV14,CASSRSGQGAFF,TGTGCCAGCAGTAGGTCTGGACAGGGCGCTTTCTTT
once,TRBD1,TRBJ1-2,TRBV28,CASRSMGQGNGYTF,TGTGCCAGCCGGAGCATGGGACAGGGAAATGGCTACACCTTC
.,TRBD2,TRBJ2-7,TRBV5-1,CASSPLGTSGRGYEQYF,TGCGCCAGCAGCCCCCTCGGGACTAGCGGGAGGGGGTACGAGCAGTACTTC
.,TRBD2,TRBJ2-7,TRBV15,CATSRRRTSGSGEQYF,TGTGCCACCAGCAGGAGGAGGACTAGCGGGAGTGGTGAGCAGTACTTC
.,TRBD2,TRBJ2-1,TRBV18,CASSPPLGAGAGNEQFF,TGTGCCAGCTCACCACCCCTAGGAGCGGGAGCGGGCAATGAGCAGTTCTTC
.,TRBD1,TRBJ2-5,TRBV28,CATRTGQEAQYF,TGTGCCACTAGGACAGGCCAAGAGGCCCAGTACTTC
.,.,TRBJ1-4,TRBV7-2,CASSNQGSTNEKLFF,TGTGCCAGCAGCAATCAGGGGTCAACTAATGAAAAACTGTTTTTT
once,TRBD1,TRBJ2-7,TRBV28,CASSIRQGASQYF,TGTGCCAGCAGTATCCGACAGGGGGCCAGCCAGTACTTC